This T cell receptor (beta chain) was captured in a study of T cell responses to AZD1222 COVID-19 vaccine. Germline CDR1 reads MNHEY; CDR2 reads SVGEGT. The ends lost 4 bases at V and 3 bases at J; junction bases unmatched: 8. The length of the CDR3 is 16 residues. Profiling relied on immunoSEQ multiplex PCR, and the TCRdb table lists in-frame clones only, not all of them. The table shows approximately 180,000 clones, with more than 75% occurring only once. The origin of this receptor is an adult who received the AZD1222 COVID-19 vaccine. The source was peripheral blood, collected 28 days after the second AZD1222 dose. The chain links TRBV6-2 or TRBV6-3 to TRBJ2-7, with 11 bases identical to TRBD2. CDR3: CASSSPNLAGGYEQYF. DNA for the CDR3: TGTGCCAGCAGTTCCCCGAATCTAGCGGGAGGCTACGAGCAGTACTTC.